These 9 T cell receptor beta chains came from one sample sequenced in a study of blood T cell repertoires in COVID-19. Here immunoSEQ multiplex PCR was the method, and the copy in TCRdb shows in-frame clones only, minus some. This sample has approximately 90,000 clones, with approximately 87% found just once. The sample consisted of peripheral blood. The receptors were gathered from a human donor with acute or convalescent COVID-19. The donor label of this sample is uncertain.

The rearrangement links TRBV15 to TRBJ1-5, with a weak D call TRBD1 (6 bases). The CDR3 has 17 residues. The ends were cut back, 6 bases at V and 0 bases at J, with 18 bases in the middle. Germline V gene data show CDR1 as LNHNV and CDR2 as YYDKDF (reference sequence). The CDR3 loop reads CATRQGTTSHSNQPQHF. As DNA, the CDR3 is TGTGCCACCAGGCAGGGGACCACCTCCCATAGCAATCAGCCCCAGCATTTT.

This chain joins TRBV7-5 and TRBJ2-3; TRBD2, as called in the table, went unchecked against the DNA. TRBV7-5 counts as a pseudogene. This CDR3 spans 17 amino acids. The CDR3 region has the DNA TGTGCCAGAAGCTTAGAAGGGCAGCGGGGACACACAGATACGCAGTATTTT. Protein product: CARSLEGQRGHTDTQYF.

This chain uses TRBV6-1 with TRBJ1-2, with D possibly matching TRBD1 (5 bases). There are 15 residues in the CDR3. CDR1 MNHNS and CDR2 SASEGT come from the germline V gene. With 3 bases removed from V and 4 bases from J, the gap between germline ends came to 15 bases. This chain's CDR3 is CASSDQTVLPYGYTF. Written as DNA, the CDR3 is TGTGCCAGCAGTGACCAGACAGTGCTCCCCTATGGCTACACCTTC.

The CDR3 loop reads CASSPLTSVVNNEQFF. CDR3 DNA: TGTGCCAGCTCACCGCTGACTAGCGTAGTAAACAATGAGCAGTTCTTC. The genes are TRBV18 and TRBJ2-1; 8 bases line up with TRBD2. J was trimmed by 5 bases and V by 3 bases; bases with no gene match: 9. Germline CDR1 and CDR2: KGHSH and LQKENI. There are 16 residues in the CDR3.

This chain links TRBV6-6 with TRBJ1-5; 7 nucleotides match TRBD1. The V gene end was trimmed by 6 bases and the J gene end by 4 bases; junction bases not matched to a gene: 9. The CDR3 spans 15 residues. Per the germline V gene, CDR1 is MNHNY and CDR2 is SVGAGI (reference sequence). CDR3 region: CASSPSGQNNQPQHF. The DNA for the CDR3 is TGTGCCAGCAGCCCCTCGGGACAGAATAATCAGCCCCAGCATTTT.

V is TRBV11-3 and J is TRBJ1-1; 8 bases match TRBD1. From germline, CDR1 is SGHNT and CDR2 YENEEA. This CDR3 has 17 residues. Losses at the gene ends were 5 bases for V and 4 bases for J; bases not matched to a gene: 15. The DNA of the CDR3 is TGTGCCAGCAGCGCCCGGGACAGGCCAGGCGGCGGCACTGAAGCTTTCTTT. Its protein product is CASSARDRPGGGTEAFF.

As regards this clone: Other DNA variants within this sample encode the same CDR3. The V and J genes are TRBV4-3 and TRBJ1-1; 8 nucleotides match TRBD1. The V gene's germline CDR1 is LGHNA and CDR2 YSLEER. The CDR3 runs to 16 residues. V lost 1 base, J lost 0 bases, and 4 bases stayed unmatched. CDR3 region: CASSQGGDRMNTEAFF. The CDR3, as DNA: TGCGCCAGCAGCCAAGGGGGGGACAGGATGAACACTGAAGCTTTCTTT.

This rearrangement joins TRBV5-5 to TRBJ1-2; D is ambiguous. This CDR3 spans 15 amino acids. The germline gives CDR1 SGHKS, CDR2 YYEKEE (reference sequence). Trimming cost V 0 bases and J 2 bases, with 11 bases left between them. The CDR3, as DNA: TGTGCCAGCAGCTTGGTTGGAGGGCCAAACTATGGCTACACCTTC. Protein sequence: CASSLVGGPNYGYTF.

The CDR3 region has the DNA TGTGCCAGCAGCCTGGACCCAACAGGGGTTGGCTACACCTTC. This gives the protein CASSLDPTGVGYTF. The V call is TRBV11-2, the J call TRBJ1-2, with 7 bases matching TRBD1. Germline V gene sequence: CDR1 SGHAT, CDR2 FQNNGV. CDR3 length: 14 amino acids. V was pared by 5 bases and J by 7 bases, with 10 bases of the junction left unmatched.